What follows describes a single T cell receptor beta chain. The data belong to a study of somatic mutations in cytotoxic T cells in rheumatoid arthritis. TCRdb's table, derived via immunoSEQ multiplex PCR, lists solely in-frame clones and lacks some. The sample holds around 20,000 clones, more than 80% seen once. Germline V gene lookup returns CDR1 LNHNV and CDR2 YYDKDF (reference sequence). The CDR3 contains 15 residues. V shed 3 bases, J shed 5 bases, and the junction held 6 bases outside the gene matches. Sequencing was done on a sample of CD8+ T cells sorted from blood. The source of this sequence is an adult with rheumatoid arthritis. The V and J genes are TRBV15 and TRBJ1-4; 7 bases agree with TRBD1. CDR3 residues: CATSSVDRYNEKLFF. Written as DNA, the CDR3 is TGTGCCACCAGCAGTGTGGACAGGTACAATGAAAAACTGTTTTTT.